What follows describes a single TCR beta chain. The antigen remains undetermined. Profiled with immunoSEQ multiplex PCR; TCRdb holds only in-frame clones, not every one. There are fewer than 95,000 clones in the sample; about 93% occur only once, and 0.4% to 0.6% lies in the top ten. The germline CDR1 and CDR2 sequences are LGHNA and YSLEER. The length of the CDR3 is 17 residues. Trimming removed 4 bases from V and 7 bases from J; junction bases left unmatched: 13. This sample stems from a study of graft-versus-host responses after intestinal transplantation. On the study more broadly: Isolated intestinal, liver-intestinal, or multivisceral transplants were what recipients had. Tacrolimus and steroids were given for 3 to 4 years to all recipients after anti-thymocyte globulin induction.

General observations from the study: Recipient-marrow GvH clones were detected, some having first appeared in ileum or blood. An association linked early post-transplant HvG declines with peak circulating GvH clone levels.

The receptor's source is a human donor who received an intestinal transplant. Sequences were derived from unstimulated CD8+ T cells sorted from spleen or lymph node cells, sampled before intestinal transplant. The chain links TRBV4-3 to TRBJ2-1; 10 bases align to TRBD1. In DNA, the CDR3 is TGCGCCAGCAGCCTTTACTTCACTGGACAGGGGGGGAATGAGCAGTTCTTC. Encoded protein: CASSLYFTGQGGNEQFF.